This is a list of T cell receptor beta chains from one sample in a study of blood T cell repertoires in COVID-19. Assay: immunoSEQ multiplex PCR; the TCRdb copy retains only in-frame clones and omits some. The table records over 60,000 clones, about four fifths of them present only once. Sequencing used peripheral blood. The receptor source for this set is a woman aged 80 or over with acute or convalescent COVID-19. Each CDR3 is given with its conserved first and last residue. D genes are given only for firm matches. Some rows have no size entry. The others give once, few or many, or a class for an expanded clone.

DNA,CDR3,D,J,V,size
TGTGCCAGCAGAGGGGCAGTCTATGGCTACACCTTC,CASRGAVYGYTF,.,TRBJ1-2,TRBV9,.
TGTGCCAGCACCCTACACAGCGGGGCAGATACGCAGTATTTT,CASTLHSGADTQYF,TRBD2,TRBJ2-3,TRBV11-2,.
TGTGCCACCAGTGGGGGGACACCTAACACTGAAGCTTTCTTT,CATSGGTPNTEAFF,.,TRBJ1-1,TRBV24-1,.
TGTGCCTGGAGTGTAGATTGGAGGGGTGAAAAACTGTTTTTT,CAWSVDWRGEKLFF,.,TRBJ1-4,TRBV30,.
TGCAGTGCTAGCTTGAACACTGAAGCTTTCTTT,CSASLNTEAFF,.,TRBJ1-1,TRBV20-1,few
TGCGCCTTAACCTACGAGCAGTACTTC,CALTYEQYF,.,TRBJ2-7,TRBV23-1,.
TGTGCCAGCAGCGAGGGAGCCCTTGGGAATGGCTACACCTTC,CASSEGALGNGYTF,.,TRBJ1-2,TRBV9,.
TGCGCCAGCAGCTTGGCCGGGAGCACCTATGGCTACACCTTC,CASSLAGSTYGYTF,.,TRBJ1-2,TRBV5-1,.
TGTGCCAGCAGTTCCGGGTACAAGGCTAGCGGCTTAGATACGCAGTATTTT,CASSSGYKASGLDTQYF,TRBD2,TRBJ2-3,TRBV6-2/TRBV6-3,.
TGTGCCAGCAGCCAGGACAGGGTGGTAGTCGCTGAAGCTTTCTTT,CASSQDRVVVAEAFF,TRBD1,TRBJ1-1,TRBV3-1/TRBV3-2,.
TGCAGCGTTATTCCGGGAGCCAATCAGCCCCAGCATTTT,CSVIPGANQPQHF,.,TRBJ1-5,TRBV29-1,.
TGTGCCAGTAGTATGATCGGGGGAGGTCAGCCCCAGCATTTT,CASSMIGGGQPQHF,.,TRBJ1-5,TRBV19,.
TGTGCCAGTAGCAGCGGCTGGAGCTCCTACGAGCAGTACTTC,CASSSGWSSYEQYF,.,TRBJ2-7,TRBV19,.
TGTGCCAGCAGCCCGAGCGGGGGTACGGCGAACACCGGGGAGCTGTTTTTT,CASSPSGGTANTGELFF,TRBD2,TRBJ2-2,TRBV5-5,.
TGTGCCAGCAGCTTTATGGGGAGGGAGAATGAGCAGTTCTTC,CASSFMGRENEQFF,TRBD2,TRBJ2-1,TRBV11-2,.
TGTGCCAGCAGCTTACAGGGGGCAGGGAACACTGAAGCTTTCTTT,CASSLQGAGNTEAFF,TRBD1,TRBJ1-1,TRBV7-3,.
TGTGCCTCGGGGTCGGACTTCACAGATACGCAGTATTTT,CASGSDFTDTQYF,.,TRBJ2-3,TRBV2,.
TGTGCCAGCAGCTTAGGCGGACTAGCGAACACAGATACGCAGTATTTT,CASSLGGLANTDTQYF,TRBD2,TRBJ2-3,TRBV11-2,.
TGTGCCAGCAGAGGACAGGCGACTTCAAGCTCCTATAATTCACCCCTCCACTTT,CASRGQATSSSYNSPLHF,TRBD1,TRBJ1-6,TRBV2,many
TGTGCCAGCAGTCTCCCCTCGAGAGATGAGCAGTTCTTC,CASSLPSRDEQFF,.,TRBJ2-1,TRBV28,once
TGTGCCAGCCAGGTAGATTCGTCTGGAAACACCATATATTTT,CASQVDSSGNTIYF,.,TRBJ1-3,TRBV6-5,.
TGTGCCAGCAGTTTTAGGAGACAGGGGACCGCGAACACCGGGGAGCTGTTTTTT,CASSFRRQGTANTGELFF,TRBD1,TRBJ2-2,TRBV11-2,once
TGTGCCAGCATGGCGGGACGCACAGATACGCAGTATTTT,CASMAGRTDTQYF,.,TRBJ2-3,TRBV21-1,.
TGTGCCAGCAGTGATCCCCTGGGACTGAGTGCCTACGAGCAGTACTTC,CASSDPLGLSAYEQYF,.,TRBJ2-7,TRBV25-1,.
TGTGCCAGCAGCGTAAGGGGGACAGGGAGTAAGGGCTACACCTTC,CASSVRGTGSKGYTF,TRBD1,TRBJ1-2,TRBV9,.
TGTGCCAGCAGCGACCATCAGGGGGTCTTTTTACGGGCCAAAAACATTCAGTACTTC,CASSDHQGVFLRAKNIQYF,TRBD1,TRBJ2-4,TRBV7-9,.
TGTGCCAGCAGCGTAGTGGCAGGGGGCGAGGTTCATGGCTACACCTTC,CASSVVAGGEVHGYTF,TRBD1,TRBJ1-2,TRBV9,.
TGTGCCAGCAGCTTAACTAGCGGGCTAGCAGATACGCAGTATTTT,CASSLTSGLADTQYF,TRBD2,TRBJ2-3,TRBV7-2,.
TGTGCCAGCGCCCCCCGGGGGGATAATGAAAAACTGTTTTTT,CASAPRGDNEKLFF,.,TRBJ1-4,TRBV6-5,.
TGTGCCAGCAGGACCATACAGGGGATGGTACAGCCCCAGCATTTT,CASRTIQGMVQPQHF,.,TRBJ1-5,TRBV21-1,.
TGTGCCAGCAGCTTAGAAGGGACAGGGGCCTACGAGCAGTACTTC,CASSLEGTGAYEQYF,TRBD1,TRBJ2-7,TRBV7-2,once
TGTGCCAGCAGTCCCGCCGGGGGGGTCTCCTATAATTCACCCCTCCACTTT,CASSPAGGVSYNSPLHF,.,TRBJ1-6,TRBV2,.
TGCAGCGTTTCTTCAGCGGCCGCGAACACCGGGGAGCTGTTTTTT,CSVSSAAANTGELFF,.,TRBJ2-2,TRBV29-1,.
TGTGCCAGCACCCAACAGGGAAGGGCGGCCGAGCAGTACTTC,CASTQQGRAAEQYF,.,TRBJ2-7,TRBV5-4,few
TGTGCCAGCAGCTCTTCCGGGACAGGGTTAATTTATGGCTACACCTTC,CASSSSGTGLIYGYTF,TRBD1,TRBJ1-2,TRBV27,.
TGTGCCAGTAGCGACAGGATCGGGAATGGCTACACCTTC,CASSDRIGNGYTF,.,TRBJ1-2,TRBV19,.
TGTGCCAGCAGTTACTCCGGGGGGCGTAACTATGGCTACACCTTC,CASSYSGGRNYGYTF,.,TRBJ1-2,TRBV6-6,.
TGTGCCAGCAGTTTAGCCTTCGGGGAGCTGTTTTTT,CASSLAFGELFF,.,TRBJ2-2,TRBV12-3/TRBV12-4,.
TGTGCCAGCTCACCAGCGACAGGTGATCAGCCCCAGCATTTT,CASSPATGDQPQHF,.,TRBJ1-5,TRBV18,once
TGTGCCAGCTCACCTCTGGGACAGATAGTTGATACGCAGTATTTT,CASSPLGQIVDTQYF,TRBD1,TRBJ2-3,TRBV18,.
TGTGCCACCAGTCCGGGACAGGGAGCCGAGCAGTACTTC,CATSPGQGAEQYF,TRBD1,TRBJ2-7,TRBV10-3,.
TGTGCCAGCGGGACTAGCGGGTTTAGCACAGATACGCAGTATTTT,CASGTSGFSTDTQYF,TRBD2,TRBJ2-3,TRBV2,many
TGTGCCACCAGCTCCGGGACAGCCAGCAATCAGCCCCAGCATTTT,CATSSGTASNQPQHF,TRBD1,TRBJ1-5,TRBV15,.
TGTGCCAGCAGCTCCAGGACTAGCGGTGCCTACGAGCAGTACTTC,CASSSRTSGAYEQYF,TRBD2,TRBJ2-7,TRBV7-9,.
TGTGCCAGTAGGCGGGACCTTAGCAATCAGCCCCAGCATTTT,CASRRDLSNQPQHF,.,TRBJ1-5,TRBV19,once
TGTGCCAGCAGTTTAAGCGGGAGCCTCTACAATGAGCAGTTCTTC,CASSLSGSLYNEQFF,TRBD2,TRBJ2-1,TRBV25-1,.
TGTGCCTGGTCCGGGACAGGGTCTTTGGCTTTCTTT,CAWSGTGSLAFF,TRBD1,TRBJ1-1,TRBV30,.
TGTGCCAGCCGAGGAGCGGGAGTGTTTGAGCAGTACTTC,CASRGAGVFEQYF,TRBD2,TRBJ2-7,TRBV7-9,.
TGCGCCAGCAGCTTGGAATTGCAGGGCGACGAGCAGTACTTC,CASSLELQGDEQYF,.,TRBJ2-7,TRBV5-1,.
TGTGCCTGGAGTGCTAGGCTAGCGGGAGCGATGGTCTACAATGAGCAGTTCTTC,CAWSARLAGAMVYNEQFF,TRBD2,TRBJ2-1,TRBV30,.
TGTGCCAGCAGCGCGGGACAGGGGGGAGACACAGATACGCAGTATTTT,CASSAGQGGDTDTQYF,TRBD1,TRBJ2-3,TRBV14,.
TGTGCCAGCAGTTACCGCAGAAGCTACGAGCAGTACTTC,CASSYRRSYEQYF,.,TRBJ2-7,TRBV6-5,.
TGTGCCAGCAGTTCACCCCGACAGGGGGCGACCCGAATCTACGAGCAGTACTTC,CASSSPRQGATRIYEQYF,TRBD1,TRBJ2-7,TRBV27,once
TGTGCCAGCTCACTAGGGACACCTACTCGGTGGGAAAAACTGTTTTTT,CASSLGTPTRWEKLFF,.,TRBJ1-4,TRBV18,once